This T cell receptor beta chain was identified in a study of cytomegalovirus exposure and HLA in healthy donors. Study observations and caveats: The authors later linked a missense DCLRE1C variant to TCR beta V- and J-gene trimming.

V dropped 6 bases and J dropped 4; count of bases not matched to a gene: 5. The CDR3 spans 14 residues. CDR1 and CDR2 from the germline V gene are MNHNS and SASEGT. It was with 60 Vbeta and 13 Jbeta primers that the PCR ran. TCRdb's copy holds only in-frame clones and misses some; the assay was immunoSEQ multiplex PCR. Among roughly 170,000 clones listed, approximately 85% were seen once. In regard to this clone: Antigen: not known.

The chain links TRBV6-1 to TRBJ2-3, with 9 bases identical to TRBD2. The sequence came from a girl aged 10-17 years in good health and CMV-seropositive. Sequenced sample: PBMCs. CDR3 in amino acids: CASRVSGGADTQYF. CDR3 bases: TGTGCCAGCAGGGTTAGCGGGGGCGCAGATACGCAGTATTTT.